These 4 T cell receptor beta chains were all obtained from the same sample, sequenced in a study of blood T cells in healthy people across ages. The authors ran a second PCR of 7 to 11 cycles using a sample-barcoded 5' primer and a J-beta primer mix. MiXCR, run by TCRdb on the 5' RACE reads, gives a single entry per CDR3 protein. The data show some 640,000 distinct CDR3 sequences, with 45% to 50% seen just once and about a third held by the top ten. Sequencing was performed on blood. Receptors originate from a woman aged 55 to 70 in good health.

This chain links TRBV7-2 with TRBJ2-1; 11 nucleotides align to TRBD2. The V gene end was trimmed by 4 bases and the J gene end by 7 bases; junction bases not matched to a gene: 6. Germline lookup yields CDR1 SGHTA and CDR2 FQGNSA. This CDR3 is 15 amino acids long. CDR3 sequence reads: CASSSTSGRRNEQFF. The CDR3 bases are TGTGCCAGCAGCTCTACTAGCGGGAGACGTAATGAGCAGTTCTTC.

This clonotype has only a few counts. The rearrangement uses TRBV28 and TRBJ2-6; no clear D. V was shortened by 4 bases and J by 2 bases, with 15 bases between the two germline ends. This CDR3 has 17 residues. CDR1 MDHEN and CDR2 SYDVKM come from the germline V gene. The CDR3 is CASSSRLGRAGANVLTF. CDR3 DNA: TGTGCCAGCAGTTCCCGGCTAGGCCGGGCTGGGGCCAACGTCCTGACTTTC.

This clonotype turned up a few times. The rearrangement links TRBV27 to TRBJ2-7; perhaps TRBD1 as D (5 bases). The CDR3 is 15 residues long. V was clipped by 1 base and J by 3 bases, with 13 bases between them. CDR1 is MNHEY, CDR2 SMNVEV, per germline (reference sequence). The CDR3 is CASSLWTNGGYEQYF. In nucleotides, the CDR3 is TGTGCCAGCAGTTTATGGACAAACGGTGGCTACGAGCAGTACTTC.

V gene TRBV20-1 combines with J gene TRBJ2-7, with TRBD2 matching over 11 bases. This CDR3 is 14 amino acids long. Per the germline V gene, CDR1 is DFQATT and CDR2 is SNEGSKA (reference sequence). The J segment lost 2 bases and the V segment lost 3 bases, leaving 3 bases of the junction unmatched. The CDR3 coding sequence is TGCAGTGCTAGGACTAGCGGGAAGACCTACGAGCAGTACTTC. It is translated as CSARTSGKTYEQYF.